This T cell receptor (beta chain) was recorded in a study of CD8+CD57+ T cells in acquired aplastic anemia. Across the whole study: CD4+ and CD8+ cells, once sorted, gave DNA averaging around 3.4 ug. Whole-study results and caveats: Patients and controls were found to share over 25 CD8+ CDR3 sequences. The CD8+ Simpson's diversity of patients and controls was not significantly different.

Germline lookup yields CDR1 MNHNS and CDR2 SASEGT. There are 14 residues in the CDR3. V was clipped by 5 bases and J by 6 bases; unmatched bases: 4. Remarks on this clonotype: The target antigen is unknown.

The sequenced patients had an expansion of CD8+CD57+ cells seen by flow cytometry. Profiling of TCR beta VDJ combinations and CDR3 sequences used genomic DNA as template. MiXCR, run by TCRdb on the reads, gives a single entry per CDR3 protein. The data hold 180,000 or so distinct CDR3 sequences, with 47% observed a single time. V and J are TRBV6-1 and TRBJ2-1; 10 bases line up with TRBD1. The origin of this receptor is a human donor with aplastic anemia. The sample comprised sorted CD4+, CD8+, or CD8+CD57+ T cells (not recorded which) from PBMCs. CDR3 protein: CASSRDRGCNEQFF. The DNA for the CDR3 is TGTGCCAGCAGTCGGGACAGGGGTTGCAATGAGCAGTTCTTC.